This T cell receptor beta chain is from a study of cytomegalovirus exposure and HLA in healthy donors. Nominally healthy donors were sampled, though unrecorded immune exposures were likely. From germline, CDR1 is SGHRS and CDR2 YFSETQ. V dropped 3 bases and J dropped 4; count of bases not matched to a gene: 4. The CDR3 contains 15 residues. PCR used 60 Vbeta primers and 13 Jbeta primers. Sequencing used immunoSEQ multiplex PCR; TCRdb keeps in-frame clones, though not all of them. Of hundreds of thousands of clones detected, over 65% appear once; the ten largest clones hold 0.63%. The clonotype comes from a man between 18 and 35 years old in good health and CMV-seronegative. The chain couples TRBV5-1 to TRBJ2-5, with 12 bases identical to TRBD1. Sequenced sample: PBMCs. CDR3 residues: CASSYGTGGRETQYF. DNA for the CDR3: TGCGCCAGCAGCTACGGGACAGGGGGCAGAGAGACCCAGTACTTC.